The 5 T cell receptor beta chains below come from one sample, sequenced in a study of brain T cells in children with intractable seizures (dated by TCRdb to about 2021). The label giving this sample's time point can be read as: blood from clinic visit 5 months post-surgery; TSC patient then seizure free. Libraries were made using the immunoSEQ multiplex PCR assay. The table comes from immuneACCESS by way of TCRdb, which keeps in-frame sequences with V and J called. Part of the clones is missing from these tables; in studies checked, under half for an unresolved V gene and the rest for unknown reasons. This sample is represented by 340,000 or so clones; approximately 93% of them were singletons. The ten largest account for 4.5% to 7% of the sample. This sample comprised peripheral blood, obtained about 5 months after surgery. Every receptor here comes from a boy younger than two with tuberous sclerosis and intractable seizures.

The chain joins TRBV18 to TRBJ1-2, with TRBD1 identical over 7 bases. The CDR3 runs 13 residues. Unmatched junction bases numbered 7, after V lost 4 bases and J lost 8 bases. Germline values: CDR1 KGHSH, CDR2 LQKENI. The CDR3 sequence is CASSRDRVGGYTF. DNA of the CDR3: TGTGCCAGCTCACGCGACAGGGTAGGCGGCTACACCTTC.

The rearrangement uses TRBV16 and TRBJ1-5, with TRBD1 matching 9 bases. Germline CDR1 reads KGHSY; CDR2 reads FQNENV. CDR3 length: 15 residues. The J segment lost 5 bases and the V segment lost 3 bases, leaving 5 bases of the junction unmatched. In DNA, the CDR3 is TGTGCCAGCAGCCAGTCCGGGACAGGGTATCAGCCCCAGCATTTT. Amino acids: CASSQSGTGYQPQHF.

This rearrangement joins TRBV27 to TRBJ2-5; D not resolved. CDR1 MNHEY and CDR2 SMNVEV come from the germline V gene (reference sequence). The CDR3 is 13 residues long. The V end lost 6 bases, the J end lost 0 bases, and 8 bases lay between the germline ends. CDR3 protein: CASSPLYQETQYF. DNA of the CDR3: TGTGCCAGCAGCCCCTTGTACCAAGAGACCCAGTACTTC.

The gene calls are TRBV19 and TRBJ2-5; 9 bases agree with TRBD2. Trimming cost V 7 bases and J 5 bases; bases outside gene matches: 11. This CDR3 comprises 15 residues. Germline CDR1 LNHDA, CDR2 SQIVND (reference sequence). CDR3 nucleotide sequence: TGTGCCAGTATGACTACCGGGACTAGCTCGGAGACCCAGTACTTC. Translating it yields CASMTTGTSSETQYF.

The CDR3, as DNA: TGTGCCTGGAGTAAGGTGTACACTGAAGCTTTCTTT. Amino acids: CAWSKVYTEAFF. This chain uses TRBV30 with TRBJ1-1; D uncertain. Trimming left V 2 bases short and J 3 bases short, with 7 bases between. The CDR3 loop spans 12 amino acids. Germline assignment: CDR1 GTSNPN and CDR2 SVGIG (reference sequence).